This is a list of T cell receptor beta chains from one sample in a study of T-cell memory formation after mild COVID-19. TCRdb re-derived calls from the 5' RACE reads in MiXCR, one entry per CDR3 protein. This repertoire shows under 450,000 distinct CDR3 sequences, less than 25% found once; its top ten account for 13%. Sequencing was carried out using PBMCs or a T cell subset sorted from them (not recorded which). The receptors stem from an adult woman who had mild COVID-19 (a few samples of this study predate the infection). Cell type and time point are not known. Both conserved end residues are part of each CDR3. Fields, in order: J gene, D gene, V gene, clone size, CDR3 DNA, CDR3 protein. The D gene is left open where the match is weak. Size is stated for part of the rows, as once, few or many counts, or as a class when the clone is expanded.

j_call: TRBJ2-1; d_call: NA; v_call: TRBV6-5; clone_size: few; cdr3_nt: TGTGCCAGCAGTTACTTAGGGACACTTACTAATGAGCAGTTCTTC; cdr3_aa: CASSYLGTLTNEQFF
j_call: TRBJ2-7; d_call: NA; v_call: TRBV19; clone_size: NA; cdr3_nt: TGTGCCAGTAGTCCGAGGACTCCCTACTACGAGCAGTACTTC; cdr3_aa: CASSPRTPYYEQYF
j_call: TRBJ2-3; d_call: NA; v_call: TRBV4-1; clone_size: NA; cdr3_nt: TGCGCCAGCAGCCAAGAGGACACAGATACGCGGTATTTT; cdr3_aa: CASSQEDTDTRYF
j_call: TRBJ2-3; d_call: NA; v_call: TRBV5-1; clone_size: few; cdr3_nt: TGCGCCAGCAGCCCGACCCCCGGAAGGGGTACGCAGTATTTT; cdr3_aa: CASSPTPGRGTQYF
j_call: TRBJ1-1; d_call: NA; v_call: TRBV7-2; clone_size: NA; cdr3_nt: TGTGCCAGCAGCTTAGAGGGCCTACGGAACACTGAAGCTTTCTTT; cdr3_aa: CASSLEGLRNTEAFF
j_call: TRBJ2-1; d_call: NA; v_call: TRBV3-1; clone_size: NA; cdr3_nt: TGTGCCAGCAAGGCGGCTAGCTCCTACAATGAGCAGTTCTTC; cdr3_aa: CASKAASSYNEQFF
j_call: TRBJ2-1; d_call: NA; v_call: TRBV24-1; clone_size: NA; cdr3_nt: TGTGCCACCAGTGATTCCTACCCCGGCTCCTACAATGAGCAGTTCTTC; cdr3_aa: CATSDSYPGSYNEQFF
j_call: TRBJ2-1; d_call: NA; v_call: TRBV5-6; clone_size: NA; cdr3_nt: TGTGCCAGCAGCTTCCGGGACGCGCAGTTCTTC; cdr3_aa: CASSFRDAQFF
j_call: TRBJ2-1; d_call: NA; v_call: TRBV14; clone_size: few; cdr3_nt: TGTGCCAGCAGCCAACTAAGGGACGGACACAATGAGCAGTTCTTC; cdr3_aa: CASSQLRDGHNEQFF
j_call: TRBJ2-7; d_call: TRBD1; v_call: TRBV4-1; clone_size: many; cdr3_nt: TGCGCCAGCAGCCCATCCGGGACAGGGAGGTACGAGCAGTACTTC; cdr3_aa: CASSPSGTGRYEQYF
j_call: TRBJ1-1; d_call: NA; v_call: TRBV12-3/TRBV12-4; clone_size: few; cdr3_nt: TGTGCCAGCAGTTCAAGGGGTGAGGCCACTGAAGCTTTCTTT; cdr3_aa: CASSSRGEATEAFF